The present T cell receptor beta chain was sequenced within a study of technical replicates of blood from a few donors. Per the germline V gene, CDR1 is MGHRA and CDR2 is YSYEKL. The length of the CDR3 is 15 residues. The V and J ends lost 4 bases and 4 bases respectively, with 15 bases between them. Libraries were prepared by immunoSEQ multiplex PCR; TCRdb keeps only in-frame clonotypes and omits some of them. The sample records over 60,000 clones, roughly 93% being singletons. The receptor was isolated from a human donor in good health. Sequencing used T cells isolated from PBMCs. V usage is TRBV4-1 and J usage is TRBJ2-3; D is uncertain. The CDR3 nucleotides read TGCGCCAGCAGCCGTGGAACTATGGAAGCAGATACGCAGTATTTT. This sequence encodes CASSRGTMEADTQYF.